This is a list of T cell receptor beta chains from one sample in a study of T cell clones after liver transplantation. Generated by immunoSEQ multiplex PCR, the TCRdb table keeps only in-frame clones and is missing some. Here the sample spans more than 95,000 clones, approximately 78% being singletons. Sequencing was performed on CD4+ T cells from blood, taken before liver transplant. The receptors originated from a human donor who received a liver transplant. The CDR3 runs from the conserved cysteine through the conserved F or W. A D gene is named only where the DNA matches it firmly. Not all rows give a size; the values are once, few, many and, for expanded clones, a class.

size: NA; D: TRBD1; V: TRBV19; J: TRBJ2-7; DNA: TGTGCCAGTAGTATAGATGCAGGGGGTTCCTACGAGCAGTACTTC; CDR3: CASSIDAGGSYEQYF
size: NA; D: NA; V: TRBV29-1; J: TRBJ1-1; DNA: TGCAGCGTTGAAATCATGCAGGGCACTGAAGCTTTCTTT; CDR3: CSVEIMQGTEAFF
size: NA; D: NA; V: TRBV18; J: TRBJ1-4; DNA: TGTGCCAGCTCACCGATCCCCCACCTAAATGAAAAACTGTTTTTT; CDR3: CASSPIPHLNEKLFF
size: NA; D: NA; V: TRBV6-1; J: TRBJ2-1; DNA: TGTGCCAGCAACCTAGACCGGGTCTCCTACAATGAGCAGTTCTTC; CDR3: CASNLDRVSYNEQFF
size: NA; D: NA; V: TRBV5-8; J: TRBJ2-2; DNA: TGTGCCAGCAGCTTGCGGGTCACCGGGGAGCTGTTTTTT; CDR3: CASSLRVTGELFF
size: NA; D: NA; V: TRBV2; J: TRBJ2-5; DNA: TGTGCCAGCAGTCTACAGGGAGGCCAAGAGACCCAGTACTTC; CDR3: CASSLQGGQETQYF
size: NA; D: NA; V: TRBV12-5; J: TRBJ2-2; DNA: TGTGCTAGTGGTTCCTACCCCGCCGGGGAGCTGTTTTTT; CDR3: CASGSYPAGELFF
size: NA; D: TRBD1; V: TRBV19; J: TRBJ1-5; DNA: TGTGCCAGTAGTAGGGGGCCTGGGCAGGGGGCAACGAATCAGCCCCAGCATTTT; CDR3: CASSRGPGQGATNQPQHF
size: NA; D: TRBD1; V: TRBV7-8; J: TRBJ2-5; DNA: TGTGCCAGCAGCCCACGGGACAGGGACAGGGAAGAGACCCAGTACTTC; CDR3: CASSPRDRDREETQYF
size: once; D: NA; V: TRBV28; J: TRBJ2-7; DNA: TGTGCCAGCAGTTTTGTCTCCTACGAGCAGTACTTC; CDR3: CASSFVSYEQYF
size: NA; D: TRBD2; V: TRBV7-8; J: TRBJ2-5; DNA: TGTGCCAGCAGCGGGAGGGCGGTCGAACAAGAGACCCAGTACTTC; CDR3: CASSGRAVEQETQYF
size: NA; D: NA; V: TRBV28; J: TRBJ1-1; DNA: TGTGCCAGCAGCCAGGTCATGAACACTGAAGCTTTCTTT; CDR3: CASSQVMNTEAFF
size: NA; D: NA; V: TRBV28; J: TRBJ1-5; DNA: TGTGCCAGCAGTTTATATCTAGGGCATAGCAATCAGCCCCAGCATTTT; CDR3: CASSLYLGHSNQPQHF
size: NA; D: NA; V: TRBV30; J: TRBJ2-1; DNA: TGTGCCTGGACAGGGCTCACTTCAAACAATGAGCAGTTCTTC; CDR3: CAWTGLTSNNEQFF
size: NA; D: NA; V: TRBV29-1; J: TRBJ2-1; DNA: TGCAGCGCTAGCAGCTCCTACAATGAGCAGTTCTTC; CDR3: CSASSSYNEQFF
size: NA; D: NA; V: TRBV7-3; J: TRBJ1-1; DNA: TGTGCCAGCAGCTTAACGTTTGGTCGGAACACTGAAGCTTTCTTT; CDR3: CASSLTFGRNTEAFF
size: NA; D: NA; V: TRBV19; J: TRBJ2-4; DNA: TGTGCCAGTAGTATAGGTTTTGGGGAAAACATTCAGTACTTC; CDR3: CASSIGFGENIQYF
size: NA; D: NA; V: TRBV7-9; J: TRBJ2-7; DNA: TGTGCCAGCAGCTTAAGTTGGGGGGCCCAACCCAAGGGCGAGCAGTACTTC; CDR3: CASSLSWGAQPKGEQYF
size: NA; D: NA; V: TRBV6-5; J: TRBJ1-6; DNA: TGTGCCAGCCAACGGGGGTTAGCATCACCCCTCCACTTT; CDR3: CASQRGLASPLHF
size: NA; D: NA; V: TRBV15; J: TRBJ2-7; DNA: TGTGCCACCAGCAGAGAGGTGGGTCCCTACGAGCAGTACTTC; CDR3: CATSREVGPYEQYF
size: NA; D: TRBD1; V: TRBV7-9; J: TRBJ1-1; DNA: TGTGCCAGCAGCTTGTATTACCTGGGACAGCTGAACACTGAAGCTTTCTTT; CDR3: CASSLYYLGQLNTEAFF
size: NA; D: TRBD1; V: TRBV6-5; J: TRBJ1-2; DNA: TGTGCCAGCAGTTCCGGACAGGGTGGCTACACCTTC; CDR3: CASSSGQGGYTF
size: NA; D: TRBD2; V: TRBV7-3; J: TRBJ2-2; DNA: TGTGCCAGTACTCTAGCGGGAGGGCCCGGGGAGCTGTTTTTT; CDR3: CASTLAGGPGELFF
size: NA; D: NA; V: TRBV30; J: TRBJ1-5; DNA: TGTGCCTGGAGTGTTGATCGCCAGAGCTCCTCCTATAGCAATCAGCCCCAGCATTTT; CDR3: CAWSVDRQSSSYSNQPQHF
size: NA; D: NA; V: TRBV19; J: TRBJ1-5; DNA: TGTGCCAGTAGTACAGGGGATCCTGGGCAGCCCCAGCATTTT; CDR3: CASSTGDPGQPQHF
size: NA; D: TRBD2; V: TRBV5-1; J: TRBJ2-1; DNA: TGCGCCAGCAGCTTGGTAGGGACAGGAGCCGGGACTAGCGGGGGCCACAATGAGCAGTTCTTC; CDR3: CASSLVGTGAGTSGGHNEQFF
size: NA; D: NA; V: TRBV6-4; J: TRBJ1-4; DNA: TGTGCCAGCAGTGACGGAGGGGGGCGAGGTGAAAAACTGTTTTTT; CDR3: CASSDGGGRGEKLFF
size: NA; D: NA; V: TRBV6-5; J: TRBJ1-3; DNA: TGTGCCAGCAGTTTTGAAGGGCCTGGAAACACCATATATTTT; CDR3: CASSFEGPGNTIYF
size: NA; D: NA; V: TRBV6-1; J: TRBJ1-2; DNA: TGTGCCAGCAGTGATGGGGGAGCTATGAGTAACTATGGCTACACCTTC; CDR3: CASSDGGAMSNYGYTF